Presented here are 29 T cell receptor beta chains from one specimen sequenced in a study of T cells in Graves' hyperthyroidism and ophthalmopathy. TCR beta CDR3 regions were amplified from RNA transcripts. The study used the HTBI primer set for a first-round RT-PCR of the TCR CDR3. TCRdb reanalysed the multiplex PCR reads using MiXCR and keeps one entry per CDR3 protein. The table lists about half a million distinct CDR3 sequences, approximately 25% of them singletons, with approximately 10% in the top ten. Sequencing was carried out using blood. Every receptor here comes from a young woman with Graves' ophthalmopathy.

With regard to this clonotype: The junction does not match germline at one end; this may be a read error. The rearrangement uses TRBV15 and TRBJ1-1; a possible D gene is TRBD1 (5 bases). There are 15 residues in the CDR3. Germline CDR1 LNHNV, CDR2 YYDKDF (reference sequence). CDR3 sequence (DNA): TGTGCCACCAGCAGAGATCGGAAGATGGGGACTGGAGCTTTCTTT. It codes for CATSRDRKMGTGAFF.

CDR3: CASSPPGQANTGELFF. The CDR3 DNA reads as TGTGCCAGCAGCCCACCGGGACAGGCGAACACCGGGGAGCTGTTTTTT. The V gene is TRBV12-3 or TRBV12-4, the J gene TRBJ2-2, with 8 bases aligning to TRBD1. V lost 6 bases and J lost 0; bases outside the gene matches: 6. The CDR3 is 16 amino acids.

This clonotype was counted at least ten times. This chain links TRBV6-1 with TRBJ2-7, with D perhaps matching TRBD1 or TRBD2 (5 bases each). V lost 1 base and J 5 bases, leaving 12 bases between the germline ends. Germline CDR1 reads MNHNS; CDR2 reads SASEGT. The CDR3 is 14 residues long. The DNA of the CDR3 is TGTGCCAGCAGTGAAGGGGGGTCTTCTAACGAGCAGTACTTC. It yields the protein CASSEGGSSNEQYF.

In its sample, this clonotype was seen many times. The rearrangement joins TRBV2 to TRBJ1-1; D gene unclear. V was trimmed by 4 bases and J by 8 bases, leaving 14 bases between them. The CDR3 runs 13 residues. Germline CDR1 SNHLY, CDR2 FYNNEI. CDR3 bases: TGTGCCAGCAGTGGTAATCTGGCGGCGGAAGCTTTCTTT. It specifies CASSGNLAAEAFF. Full variable domain (rest looked up from reference TRBV2 and TRBJ1-1): EPEVTQTPSHQVTQMGQEVILRCVPISNHLYFYWYRQILGQKVEFLVSFYNNEISEKSEIFDDQFSVERPDGSNFTLKIRSTKLEDSAMYFCASSGNLAAEAFFGQGTRLTVV.

This clonotype has more than one count but fewer than ten. This chain connects TRBV6-1 to TRBJ2-5; weak D call: TRBD2 (7 bases). The V end was cut by 3 bases, the J end by 4 bases, with 15 bases between. This CDR3 is built from 15 residues. Germline loops: CDR1 MNHNS, CDR2 SASEGT. As DNA, the CDR3 is TGTGCCAGCAGTGAGGGAGGGGGGACGGGAGAGACCCAGTACTTC. Translation: CASSEGGGTGETQYF.

J is TRBJ2-3 and V is TRBV12-3 or TRBV12-4, with D possibly matching TRBD1 (5 bases). Trimming removed 3 bases from V and 6 bases from J, with 19 bases in between. This CDR3 region has 16 residues. CDR3 protein: CASSFRQTQGGDTQYF. The CDR3, as DNA: TGTGCCAGCAGTTTTAGGCAGACCCAGGGTGGGGATACGCAGTATTTT.

This clonotype was seen repeatedly, ten times or more. This chain connects TRBV29-1 to TRBJ2-5; D perhaps matches TRBD2 (5 bases). The CDR3 spans 17 residues. The V gene lost 0 bases and the J gene lost 3 bases, with 20 bases spanning the gap. The germline gives CDR1 SQVTM, CDR2 ANQGSEA. The CDR3 coding sequence is TGCAGCGTTGAAGATCTTCGCCGGGCGGACTCTAAAGAGACCCAGTACTTC. Its translation is CSVEDLRRADSKETQYF.

Many counts were recorded for this clonotype. This chain connects TRBV12-3 or TRBV12-4 to TRBJ1-2, with TRBD1 matching over 7 bases. After removal of 3 bases from V and 3 bases from J, the junction contained 4 bases not matched to a gene. The CDR3 length is 14 residues. The CDR3 coding sequence is TGTGCCAGCAGTTTTGGCAGGGGGGACTATGGCTACACCTTC. It translates to CASSFGRGDYGYTF.

This clonotype was found many times. This chain joins TRBV11-1 and TRBJ1-5; D is unclear. V lost 4 bases and J lost 0, with 13 bases in between. Germline V gene data show CDR1 as SGHAT and CDR2 as FQDESV (reference sequence). This CDR3 is built from 16 residues. In DNA form, the CDR3 reads TGTGCCAGCAGCTCTACCTGGGTCTATAGCAATCAGCCCCAGCATTTT. Translating gives CASSSTWVYSNQPQHF.

This clonotype was detected a few times. The chain carries TRBV27 and TRBJ2-5; 7 nucleotides align to TRBD2. In germline, CDR1 is MNHEY, CDR2 SMNVEV (reference sequence). The CDR3 loop spans 16 amino acids. V trimming: 5 bases; J trimming: 5 bases; junction bases outside the gene matches: 14. CDR3 residues: CASSLTLAGPQETQYF. For the CDR3, the DNA is TGTGCCAGCAGTCTAACCTTAGCGGGCCCACAGGAGACCCAGTACTTC.

Details on this clonotype: One junction end disagrees with the germline gene, perhaps due to a read error. The chain is built from TRBV11-1 and TRBJ2-7, with TRBD1 as a possible D gene (6 bases). The CDR3 covers 17 residues. Germline assignment: CDR1 SGHAT and CDR2 FQDESV (reference sequence). The CDR3 region is CASSLATGTRLAYEQYF. The CDR3 bases are TGTGCCAGCAGCCTAGCTACAGGGACCCGACTGGCCTACGAGCAGTACTTC.

The V call is TRBV7-2, the J call TRBJ2-7; D not resolved. Germline V CDR1 and CDR2: SGHTA, FQGNSA. This CDR3 region has 14 residues. The V and J ends lost 5 bases and 0 bases respectively, with 11 bases between them. This chain's CDR3 is CASSPTVDSYEQYF. CDR3 coding DNA: TGTGCCAGCAGCCCGACGGTGGACTCCTACGAGCAGTACTTC.

CDR3 in amino acids: CSAGDRVSYEQYF. CDR3 DNA sequence: TGCAGTGCTGGGGACAGGGTCTCCTACGAGCAGTACTTC. The chain joins TRBV20-1 to TRBJ2-7; 9 bases are shared with TRBD1. Germline V lookup: CDR1 DFQATT, CDR2 SNEGSKA (reference sequence). This CDR3 is 13 amino acids long. Trimming cost V 5 bases and J 0 bases; bases outside gene matches: 2.

This clonotype was detected ten times or more. This chain connects TRBV4-1 to TRBJ2-5, with 9 bases aligning to TRBD2. Germline CDR1 and CDR2: MGHRA and YSYEKL. Trimming took 4 bases from V and 5 from J; bases not matched to a gene: 14. This CDR3 comprises 17 residues. The CDR3 region is CASSPWGAGGLRETQYF. The CDR3 nucleotides read TGCGCCAGCAGCCCCTGGGGAGCGGGGGGCCTGAGGGAGACCCAGTACTTC.

The chain employs TRBV5-1 and TRBJ2-3, with TRBD2 matching over 10 bases. The CDR3 consists of 16 residues. Per the germline V gene, CDR1 is SGHRS and CDR2 is YFSETQ. J gave up 6 bases and V 4 bases, and 11 bases lay outside the gene matches. CDR3 loop: CASSQAGGLGSDTQYF. For the CDR3, the DNA is TGCGCCAGCAGCCAAGCGGGGGGGCTTGGTAGCGATACGCAGTATTTT.

This sequence joins TRBV9 and TRBJ2-2; D is uncertain. Trimming cost V 2 bases and J 8 bases, with 16 bases left between them. The CDR3 runs to 15 residues. Germline CDR1 reads SGDLS; CDR2 reads YYNGEE. CDR3 sequence: CASSVGSSETGELFF. The CDR3 bases are TGTGCCAGCAGCGTTGGCAGTTCTGAAACGGGGGAGCTGTTTTTT.

Details on this clonotype: A much more abundant neighbour one base away suggests this may be a read error. The chain employs TRBV25-1 and TRBJ1-1; maybe TRBD1 (5 bases). The V gene's germline CDR1 is MGHDK and CDR2 SYGVNS. The CDR3 spans 13 residues. CDR3 coding DNA: TGTGCCAGCAGTACCAGGGACGGCACTGATGCTTTCTTT. Translating it yields CASSTRDGTDAFF.

This chain joins TRBV6-1 and TRBJ1-1; 8 bases fit TRBD1. Germline V gene lookup returns CDR1 MNHNS and CDR2 SASEGT. The CDR3 runs to 13 residues. J gave up 7 bases and V 8 bases, and 9 bases lay outside the gene matches. The CDR3 sequence: CASVATGVLEAFF. The DNA of the CDR3 is TGTGCCAGCGTGGCGACAGGGGTCCTTGAAGCTTTCTTT.

The chain recombines TRBV27 with TRBJ1-6; the match to TRBD1 covers 7 bases. V trimming: 4 bases; J trimming: 8 bases; junction bases outside the gene matches: 2. CDR1 is MNHEY and CDR2 is SMNVEV in the germline V gene (reference sequence). The CDR3 length is 13 residues. The CDR3 DNA reads as TGTGCCAGCAGTTCAACAGGGGATTCACCCCTCCACTTT. Its protein product is CASSSTGDSPLHF.

This clonotype has ten or more counts. The V gene is TRBV5-1, the J gene TRBJ2-7; D remains unclear. There are 15 residues in the CDR3. V lost 0 bases and J 3 bases, leaving 13 bases between the germline ends. Per germline, CDR1 SGHRS and CDR2 YFSETQ. Written as DNA, the CDR3 is TGCGCCAGCAGCTTGGTTCCAGGCCCCAACTACGAGCAGTACTTC. Protein product: CASSLVPGPNYEQYF.

The chain combines TRBV5-1 with TRBJ2-7; TRBD1 agrees at 7 bases. J gave up 6 bases and V 4 bases, and 13 bases lay outside the gene matches. CDR1 and CDR2 from the germline V gene are SGHRS and YFSETQ. This CDR3 has 15 residues. The CDR3 spells CASSQRTGEGGEQYF. Here the CDR3 DNA reads TGCGCCAGCAGCCAGCGTACAGGGGAAGGAGGCGAGCAGTACTTC.

J is TRBJ1-2 and V is TRBV7-9, with unresolved D. The CDR3 is made up of 11 amino acids. Germline-derived CDR1 and CDR2 are SEHNR and FQNEAQ (reference sequence). V dropped 8 bases and J dropped 2 bases, with 6 bases sitting between them. The CDR3 is CASALNYGYTF. In DNA form, the CDR3 reads TGTGCCAGCGCCTTAAACTATGGCTACACCTTC.

In its sample, this clonotype was seen a few times. Since a much larger clone is just one base distant, this may be a read error. This rearrangement joins TRBV29-1 to TRBJ1-1; no reliable D call. This CDR3 spans 12 amino acids. The germline gives CDR1 SQVTM, CDR2 ANQGSEA. This CDR3 reads CSTLALGSEACF. CDR3 bases: TGCAGCACATTGGCCCTAGGCTCTGAAGCTTGCTTT. Together with reference TRBV29-1 and TRBJ1-1, the CDR3 gives the full variable domain: SAVISQKPSRDICQRGTSLTIQCQVDSQVTMMFWYRQQPGQSLTLIATANQGSEATYESGFVIDKFPISRPNLTFSTLTVSNMSPEDSSIYLCSTLALGSEACFGQGTRLTVV.

CDR3 protein: CASSPSEGWNEAFF. CDR3 in DNA: TGTGCCAGCAGCCCATCAGAGGGGTGGAATGAAGCTTTCTTT. This chain uses TRBV6-1 with TRBJ1-1; possibly TRBD1 for D (5 bases). This CDR3 has 14 amino acids. V lost 6 bases to trimming and J lost 7 bases, with 18 bases between them. Germline values: CDR1 MNHNS, CDR2 SASEGT.

This clonotype has a count of ten or more. The CDR3, as DNA: TGTGCCAGCACCTCTTTGGGGGCGGATCGGACATCCAGAAGGGGCGAGCAGTACTTC. Translated, it gives CASTSLGADRTSRRGEQYF. This rearrangement joins TRBV28 to TRBJ2-7; a weak D match, TRBD1 (6 bases). Germline V gene data show CDR1 as MDHEN and CDR2 as SYDVKM. The CDR3 runs to 19 residues. V dropped 7 bases and J dropped 6 bases, with 34 bases sitting between them.

The sample holds many counts of this clonotype. V and J are TRBV19 and TRBJ2-7; no definite D call. CDR1 LNHDA and CDR2 SQIVND come from the germline V gene (reference sequence). The length of the CDR3 is 12 residues. V lost 6 bases to trimming and J lost 2 bases, with 8 bases between them. CDR3 DNA sequence: TGTGCCAGTAGCTCACGAACCTACGAGCAGTACTTC. This translates into CASSSRTYEQYF.

This clonotype was counted at least ten times. This chain connects TRBV5-1 to TRBJ2-5, with 8 bases matching TRBD1. The germline V gene has CDR1 SGHRS and CDR2 YFSETQ. This CDR3 has 14 residues. V trimming: 2 bases; J trimming: 4 bases; junction bases outside the gene matches: 4. The CDR3 is CASSLTGGGETQYF. For the CDR3, the DNA is TGCGCCAGCAGCTTAACAGGGGGTGGAGAGACCCAGTACTTC.

This clonotype was recorded at least ten times. This chain joins TRBV6-5 and TRBJ2-2; maybe TRBD2 (5 bases). The germline gives CDR1 MNHEY, CDR2 SVGAGI. V dropped 2 bases and J dropped 7 bases, with 14 bases sitting between them. This CDR3 comprises 15 residues. Here the CDR3 reads CASSYTAFGGGELFF. DNA of the CDR3: TGTGCCAGCAGTTACACCGCTTTTGGAGGCGGGGAGCTGTTTTTT.

This clonotype has just one count. The chain is built from TRBV7-2 and TRBJ2-5, with D perhaps matching TRBD1 or TRBD2 (6 bases each). The germline gives CDR1 SGHTA, CDR2 FQGNSA. This CDR3 region has 11 residues. The ends were cut back, 8 bases at V and 7 bases at J, with 11 bases in the middle. The CDR3 spells CASDGGGTQYF. The CDR3 DNA reads TGTGCCAGCGACGGAGGGGGGACCCAGTACTTC.